This T cell receptor beta chain was sequenced in a study of T cell changes during pregnancy in multiple sclerosis. TCRdb's copy holds only in-frame clones and misses some; the assay was immunoSEQ multiplex PCR. The profile shows around 78,000 clones, 93% of them singletons. The V and J ends lost 0 bases and 0 bases respectively, with 11 bases between them. Germline V gene sequence: CDR1 MGHRA, CDR2 YSYEKL. This CDR3 spans 16 amino acids. The source was peripheral blood, collected in the second trimester of pregnancy. The TCR was taken from a female donor with multiple sclerosis, enrolled in a pregnancy study. V gene TRBV4-1 combines with J gene TRBJ1-1; maybe TRBD1 (5 bases). CDR3 in amino acids: CASSQEVVTVNTEAFF. The DNA of the CDR3 is TGCGCCAGCAGCCAAGAGGTTGTGACAGTGAACACTGAAGCTTTCTTT.